This TCR beta chain emerged from a study of T cells in Graves' hyperthyroidism and ophthalmopathy. The germline V gene has CDR1 SGHTA and CDR2 FQGNSA. Trimming stripped 4 bases from V and 0 bases from J, with 22 bases between. CDR3 length: 18 residues. Graves' hyperthyroidism was deemed stable given no ophthalmopathy progression within 18 months. This clonotype came up many times. Amplified regions were TCR beta CDR3 sequences from RNA transcripts. The primer set for the first-round RT-PCR of the TCR CDR3 was HTBI. TCRdb re-called the multiplex PCR reads with MiXCR, one entry per CDR3 protein. This table holds fewer than 400,000 distinct CDR3 sequences, 20% to 30% found once.

V is TRBV7-2 and J is TRBJ2-7; tentatively, D is TRBD1 (6 bases). The receptor comes from a man aged 45-65 years with Graves' hyperthyroidism. Sequenced input: blood. CDR3 DNA: TGTGCCAGCAGCTCGCCTGACCGGGACACCTTTACCTCCTACGAGCAGTACTTC. This codes for CASSSPDRDTFTSYEQYF.